Given below is one T cell receptor beta chain in context. This CDR3 region has 13 residues. Germline-derived CDR1 and CDR2 are MNHNS and SASEGT. After removal of 6 bases from V and 3 bases from J, the junction contained 3 bases not matched to a gene. These data originate in a study of shared T cell receptors in the human thymus. Clones were sequenced by immunoSEQ multiplex PCR, and TCRdb holds only the in-frame ones, with some missing. The table shows around 730,000 clones, with approximately 83% occurring only once. This sample also belongs to another study, concerning human thymus T cells. This second report adds: Serving as donors were healthy Finnish infants, each of whom was having open corrective surgery for congenital heart defects. From resections taken during corrective heart surgery, the thymus tissue was obtained. Thymic repertoires of unrelated individuals were reported in related research to overlap highly.

The gene calls are TRBV6-1 and TRBJ2-7; 9 bases fit TRBD1. This TCR was recovered from a girl under three years old with a congenital heart defect. Input material: thymocytes. CDR3 loop: CASRPGQGYEQYF. The CDR3, as DNA: TGTGCCAGCAGACCGGGACAGGGCTACGAGCAGTACTTC.